The clone carrying this T cell receptor beta chain was recorded only once. The sequencing template was cDNA reverse transcribed from extracted RNA. TCRdb's table, derived via immunoSEQ multiplex PCR, lists solely in-frame clones and lacks some. The table shows 120,000 to 150,000 clones, with around 47% occurring only once. The data stem from a study of CD8+ T cells in alopecia areata. About the study: Tofacitinib ran for 6 to 18 months before 6 months off drug.

V was pared by 1 base and J by 0 bases, with 7 bases between. Looked up from germline, CDR1 is SGDLS and CDR2 is YYNGEE. This CDR3 region has 14 residues. This TCR was sampled from a human donor with alopecia areata. Source material: CD4+ T cells sorted from blood. V is TRBV9 and J is TRBJ2-5; no firm D call. This CDR3 reads CASSVNQYQETQYF. The DNA for the CDR3 is TGTGCCAGCAGCGTAAATCAGTACCAAGAGACCCAGTACTTC.